This is a list of T cell receptor beta chains from one sample in a study of cytomegalovirus exposure and HLA in healthy donors. TCRdb's copy holds only in-frame clones and misses some; the assay was immunoSEQ multiplex PCR. The sample records approximately 160,000 clones, about 88% being singletons. Specimen: PBMCs. Receptor source: a woman between 18 and 30 years old in good health and CMV-seronegative. CDR3s include the opening cysteine and the closing phenylalanine or tryptophan. Each record gives: J gene, D gene, clone size, V gene, CDR3 DNA, CDR3 protein. A D gene is named only where the DNA matches it firmly. Not every row has a clone size; where given, it reads once, few, many or a size class.

J: TRBJ2-7; D: TRBD1; size: -; V: TRBV9; DNA: TGTGCCAGCAGCGTATTGGGACAGGGGTTAGAGCAGTACTTC; CDR3: CASSVLGQGLEQYF
J: TRBJ1-1; D: TRBD1; size: -; V: TRBV7-8; DNA: TGTGCCAGCAGCCCGATCAGGGGGCGTATAGGTAAAGCTTTCTTT; CDR3: CASSPIRGRIGKAFF
J: TRBJ2-6; D: -; size: -; V: TRBV4-3; DNA: TGCGCCAGCAGCCAAGATCACAGCTCTGGGGCCAACGTCCTGACTTTC; CDR3: CASSQDHSSGANVLTF
J: TRBJ2-7; D: TRBD1; size: -; V: TRBV6-6; DNA: TGTGCCAGCAGACTCGACAGGGCCTACGAGCAGTACTTC; CDR3: CASRLDRAYEQYF
J: TRBJ1-5; D: -; size: -; V: TRBV6-5; DNA: TGTGCCGTGGGGGGGTCCAGCAATCAGCCCCAGCATTTT; CDR3: CAVGGSSNQPQHF
J: TRBJ1-1; D: -; size: -; V: TRBV10-3; DNA: TGTGCCATCACCCCGATACAGGGAACTGAAGCTTTCTTT; CDR3: CAITPIQGTEAFF
J: TRBJ2-3; D: -; size: -; V: TRBV14; DNA: TGTGCCAGCAGCCTTGGGACAAGGGGCACAGATACGCAGTATTTT; CDR3: CASSLGTRGTDTQYF
J: TRBJ2-1; D: -; size: -; V: TRBV9; DNA: TGTGCCAGCGCCCCTGATCTAGTCTCCTACAATGAGCAGTTCTTC; CDR3: CASAPDLVSYNEQFF
J: TRBJ2-7; D: -; size: once; V: TRBV14; DNA: TGTGCCAGCAGCCTCACAACTTCCTCTAGCTCCTACGAGCAGTACTTC; CDR3: CASSLTTSSSSYEQYF
J: TRBJ2-1; D: -; size: -; V: TRBV19; DNA: TGTGCCAGTAGTATTAGCGGAAGTGAGAACAATGAGCAGTTCTTC; CDR3: CASSISGSENNEQFF
J: TRBJ1-3; D: TRBD1; size: -; V: TRBV9; DNA: TGTGCCAGCAGCACAGGGGTTTCTTCTGGAAACACCATATATTTT; CDR3: CASSTGVSSGNTIYF
J: TRBJ2-1; D: -; size: -; V: TRBV4-1; DNA: TGCGCCAGCAGCCAAGCCGTTAGCTCCTACAATGAGCAGTTCTTC; CDR3: CASSQAVSSYNEQFF
J: TRBJ2-5; D: -; size: few; V: TRBV5-4; DNA: TGTGCCAGCACAAGGGACTACCAAGAGACCCAGTACTTC; CDR3: CASTRDYQETQYF
J: TRBJ1-4; D: -; size: -; V: TRBV6-1; DNA: TGTGCCGGAGTGGGGGGTAGGTGGGAAAAACTGTTTTTT; CDR3: CAGVGGRWEKLFF
J: TRBJ2-3; D: TRBD2; size: few; V: TRBV4-3; DNA: TGCGCCAGCAGCCAAGACCCGGCGGGAGGAGGGTCAGATACGCAGTATTTT; CDR3: CASSQDPAGGGSDTQYF
J: TRBJ2-7; D: TRBD1; size: -; V: TRBV6-5; DNA: TGTGCCAGCAGTTACTCAAGGGGGACAGGGTCCTACGAGCAGTACTTC; CDR3: CASSYSRGTGSYEQYF
J: TRBJ1-5; D: TRBD1; size: -; V: TRBV12-5; DNA: TGTACTAGTGGTCCCGGACAGGCCCATAGCAATCAGCCCCAGCATTTT; CDR3: CTSGPGQAHSNQPQHF
J: TRBJ1-5; D: TRBD1; size: few; V: TRBV7-2; DNA: TGTGCCAGCAGCCGGGGAGGACAGGGGGCTGGTCAGCCCCAGCATTTT; CDR3: CASSRGGQGAGQPQHF
J: TRBJ1-5; D: -; size: -; V: TRBV9; DNA: TGTGCCAGCAGCGAAAACAGGGTCGGGCAGCCCCAGCATTTT; CDR3: CASSENRVGQPQHF
J: TRBJ2-1; D: -; size: -; V: TRBV11-2; DNA: TGTGCCAGCAGCTGGAGAGACAGCCTTGCCTACAATGAGCAGTTCTTC; CDR3: CASSWRDSLAYNEQFF
J: TRBJ2-2; D: TRBD2; size: -; V: TRBV12-5; DNA: TGTGCTAGTGGTTTGGTACTGAGCGGGGGGACCGGGGAGCTGTTTTTT; CDR3: CASGLVLSGGTGELFF
J: TRBJ1-1; D: TRBD1; size: -; V: TRBV5-6; DNA: TGTGCCAGCAGCGGACAGGCCGGTGAAGCTTTCTTT; CDR3: CASSGQAGEAFF
J: TRBJ2-7; D: -; size: -; V: TRBV10-3; DNA: TGTGCCGTCGGGACAACTAACGAGCAGTACTTC; CDR3: CAVGTTNEQYF
J: TRBJ2-3; D: TRBD1; size: -; V: TRBV5-1; DNA: TGCGCCAGCAGCTCGGGACAGGGAGGCACAGATACGCAGTATTTT; CDR3: CASSSGQGGTDTQYF
J: TRBJ2-3; D: TRBD2; size: -; V: TRBV5-6; DNA: TGTGCCAGCAGCTTAGGGCTAGCGGGAGGAGATACGCAGTATTTT; CDR3: CASSLGLAGGDTQYF
J: TRBJ2-1; D: TRBD2; size: -; V: TRBV2; DNA: TGTGCCGCCGGCGGGAGATACAATGAGCAGTTCTTC; CDR3: CAAGGRYNEQFF
J: TRBJ1-2; D: TRBD1; size: -; V: TRBV5-6; DNA: TGTGCCAGCAGCTCTGGACAGGGGGCTTACTATGGCTACACCTTC; CDR3: CASSSGQGAYYGYTF
J: TRBJ2-1; D: TRBD2; size: once; V: TRBV4-1; DNA: TGCGCCAGCAGCCACCTCTCTAGCGGGACATACAATGAGCAGTTCTTC; CDR3: CASSHLSSGTYNEQFF
J: TRBJ2-2; D: -; size: -; V: TRBV5-1; DNA: TGCGCCAGCAGCTTAGCAGGGAACGCCGGGGAGCTGTTTTTT; CDR3: CASSLAGNAGELFF
J: TRBJ1-2; D: -; size: few; V: TRBV2; DNA: TGTGCCAGCAGTGACCGGGGGAGGGGCTACACCTTC; CDR3: CASSDRGRGYTF
J: TRBJ2-5; D: -; size: -; V: TRBV2; DNA: TGTGCCGGCTCAAAAGAGACCCAGTACTTC; CDR3: CAGSKETQYF
J: TRBJ1-1; D: -; size: -; V: TRBV14; DNA: TGTGCCAGCAGCCAAGATGCGAGGGCTGAAGCTTTCTTT; CDR3: CASSQDARAEAFF
J: TRBJ1-2; D: TRBD1; size: -; V: TRBV4-1; DNA: TGCGCCAGCAGCCAAGGAGCAACTGCCGCGCTGACAGGGGGGCATGGCTACACCTTC; CDR3: CASSQGATAALTGGHGYTF
J: TRBJ1-5; D: -; size: -; V: TRBV2; DNA: TGTGCCAGCAGTGAAGGTACGACCCGAGGGAGCAATCAGCCCCAGCATTTT; CDR3: CASSEGTTRGSNQPQHF
J: TRBJ2-7; D: TRBD2; size: few; V: TRBV7-2; DNA: TGTGCCAGCAGCCCCCTAGGGGCGGGAGACATCTACGAGCAGTACTTC; CDR3: CASSPLGAGDIYEQYF
J: TRBJ2-3; D: -; size: once; V: TRBV7-9; DNA: TGTGCCAGCAGCTTAGAGCTTGGGGGGGATACGCAGTATTTT; CDR3: CASSLELGGDTQYF
J: TRBJ2-7; D: TRBD2; size: -; V: TRBV10-1; DNA: TGCGCCAGCAGTCTAGGTAGCGGGAGGTGGTCCTACGAGCAGTACTTC; CDR3: CASSLGSGRWSYEQYF
J: TRBJ1-1; D: TRBD1; size: -; V: TRBV5-1; DNA: TGCGCCAGCAGCATATCTCCAGGGGGCGTGAACACTGAAGCTTTCTTT; CDR3: CASSISPGGVNTEAFF
J: TRBJ1-2; D: -; size: -; V: TRBV6-5; DNA: TGTGCCAGCAGCGCAGGGGAGTCGTACACCTTC; CDR3: CASSAGESYTF
J: TRBJ2-1; D: -; size: -; V: TRBV15; DNA: TGTGCCACCAGCAGGGGCAGGGCTTTGTACAATGAGCAGTTCTTC; CDR3: CATSRGRALYNEQFF
J: TRBJ1-2; D: TRBD1; size: few; V: TRBV10-3; DNA: TGTGCCATCAGTGACGTAAAACCCCCGGGACAGGGTGGGTATGGCTACACCTTC; CDR3: CAISDVKPPGQGGYGYTF
J: TRBJ2-5; D: -; size: -; V: TRBV6-5; DNA: TGTGCCAGCAGTTACGGAGTTGCGGGGACCCAGTACTTC; CDR3: CASSYGVAGTQYF
J: TRBJ2-5; D: TRBD1; size: -; V: TRBV13; DNA: TGTGCCAGCAGCTTATACAGGGGAGAGACCCAGTACTTC; CDR3: CASSLYRGETQYF
J: TRBJ1-2; D: -; size: -; V: TRBV6-4; DNA: TGTGCCAGCAGTGCCAGGGGTGAGGGTGACTATGGCTACACCTTC; CDR3: CASSARGEGDYGYTF
J: TRBJ2-2; D: -; size: -; V: TRBV5-6; DNA: TGTGCCAGCAGCTCAGTAATGTTTACCGGGGAGCTGTTTTTT; CDR3: CASSSVMFTGELFF